This T cell receptor beta chain was sequenced for a study of T cell repertoires in cytomegalovirus infection. About the research overall: HLA-C-restricted CMV epitopes, recently identified, and well-studied HLA-B-restricted ones were used by the study. Public TCR beta signatures marked donors with CMV infection and the matching HLA.

CDR1 LNHDA and CDR2 SQIVND come from the germline V gene (reference sequence). V was clipped by 6 bases and J by 3 bases, with 11 bases between them. The CDR3 sequence is 14 residues long. TCRdb ran MiXCR on the reads and lists one entry per CDR3 protein. The table has about 34,000 distinct CDR3 sequences, approximately 52% seen once. Notes on this clonotype: Its antigen is still unknown.

The TCR comes from a human donor in good health (CMV status not recorded). Some clones in this sample may be carry-over from other donors' samples. Source: CD8+ T cells from cultured PBMCs, taken from culture after CMV antigen stimulation. The chain recombines TRBV19 with TRBJ2-2; D remains unclear. The CDR3 nucleotides read TGTGCCAGTAGCGATTGGGTGGACACCGGGGAGCTGTTTTTT. Translation gives CASSDWVDTGELFF.